The next 4 T cell receptor beta chains were all read from a single sample in a study of blood T cells in healthy people across ages. For the second PCR, which ran for roughly 6 to 11 cycles, a sample-barcoded 5' primer and a J-beta primer mix were used. Using its own MiXCR run on the 5' RACE reads, TCRdb lists one record per CDR3 protein. The table lists 1.5 million or so distinct CDR3 sequences, 40% to 50% of them singletons, with 7% to 9.5% in the top ten. Sequencing was carried out using blood. The receptors were gathered from a woman under 30 in good health.

The chain combines TRBV4-1 with TRBJ1-1; D is ambiguous. Germline CDR1 and CDR2: MGHRA and YSYEKL. This CDR3 is built from 14 residues. The V end lost 1 base, the J end lost 5 bases, and 11 bases lay between the germline ends. CDR3 amino acids: CASSQGPYLTEAFF. CDR3 coding DNA: TGCGCCAGCAGCCAAGGACCATACCTAACTGAAGCTTTCTTT.

The chain combines TRBV27 with TRBJ2-5; D possibly corresponds to TRBD2 (6 bases). The closer fit of TRBJ2-7 to the DNA end suggests the J call may be wrong. The germline gives CDR1 MNHEY, CDR2 SMNVEV (reference sequence). The CDR3 runs 17 residues. The CDR3 bases are TGTGCCAGCAGTTTAGGGCCCGTAGCGGTGGTGGCCTACGAGCAGTACTTC. Protein sequence: CASSLGPVAVVAYEQYF.

This clonotype has at least ten counts. The junction departs from the called germline gene at one end, perhaps through a read error. This rearrangement joins TRBV5-1 to TRBJ2-3; D gene unclear. Germline loops: CDR1 SGHRS, CDR2 YFSETQ. The CDR3 loop spans 12 amino acids. The CDR3 region has the DNA TGTGCCAGCAGCTTAAGTGCAGATACGCAGTATTTT. It yields the protein CASSLSADTQYF.

The sample holds a few counts of this clonotype. The chain carries TRBV5-1 and TRBJ1-4, with D possibly TRBD1 on 6 matching bases. The CDR3 extends over 15 amino acids. In germline, CDR1 is SGHRS, CDR2 YFSETQ. V was cut by 6 bases and J by 0 bases, with 12 bases left in between. CDR3 sequence reads: CASNPGQSTNEKLFF. CDR3 bases: TGCGCCAGCAACCCAGGACAGTCAACTAATGAAAAACTGTTTTTT.